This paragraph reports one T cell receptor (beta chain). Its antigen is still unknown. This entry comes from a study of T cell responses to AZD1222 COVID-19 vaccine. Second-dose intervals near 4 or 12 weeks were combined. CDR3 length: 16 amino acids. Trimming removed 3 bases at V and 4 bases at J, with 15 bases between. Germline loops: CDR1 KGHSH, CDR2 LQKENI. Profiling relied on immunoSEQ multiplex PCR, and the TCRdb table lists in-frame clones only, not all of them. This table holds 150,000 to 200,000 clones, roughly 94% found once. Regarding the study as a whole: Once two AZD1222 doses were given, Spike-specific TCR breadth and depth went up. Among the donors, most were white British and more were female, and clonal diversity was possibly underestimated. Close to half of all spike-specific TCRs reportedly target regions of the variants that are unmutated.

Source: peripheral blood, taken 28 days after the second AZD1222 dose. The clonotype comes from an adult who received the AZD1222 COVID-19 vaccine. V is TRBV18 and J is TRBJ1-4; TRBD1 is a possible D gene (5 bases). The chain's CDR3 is CASSPQGPIDNEKLFF. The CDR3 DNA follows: TGTGCCAGCTCACCGCAGGGCCCGATTGATAATGAAAAACTGTTTTTT. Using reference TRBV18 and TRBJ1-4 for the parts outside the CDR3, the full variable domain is NAGVMQNPRHLVRRRGQEARLRCSPMKGHSHVYWYRQLPEEGLKFMVYLQKENIIDESGMPKERFSAEFPKEGPSILRIQQVVRGDSAAYFCASSPQGPIDNEKLFFGSGTQLSVL.